The 12 T cell receptor beta chains listed next were all sequenced from one sample in a study of blood T cells in healthy people across ages. A second about 7 to 11 cycle PCR used barcoded and J-beta primers. TCRdb re-called the 5' RACE reads through MiXCR, storing one row per CDR3 protein. The profile shows about 640,000 distinct CDR3 sequences, 58% of them singletons. Specimen: blood. Source of these receptors: a man aged 60 to 75 in good health.

The chain carries TRBV20-1 and TRBJ2-5; no firm D call. This CDR3 spans 14 amino acids. Germline CDR1 and CDR2: DFQATT and SNEGSKA (reference sequence). The V and J ends lost 0 bases and 5 bases respectively, with 13 bases between them. CDR3 in DNA: TGCAGTGCTAGAGATGCGACTTCGGTGGAGACCCAGTACTTC. It codes for CSARDATSVETQYF.

The chain recombines TRBV7-8 with TRBJ2-2; 7 bases agree with TRBD2. V was clipped by 5 bases and J by 4 bases; unmatched bases: 10. Germline values: CDR1 SGHVS, CDR2 FQNEAQ. CDR3 length equals 16 residues. Here the CDR3 DNA reads TGTGCCAGCAGCCCACCGACTGGGGGGGGCACCGGGGAGCTGTTTTTT. It specifies CASSPPTGGGTGELFF.

This clonotype was found once. CDR3 region: CASSVRQEVAFF. CDR3 in DNA: TGTGCCAGCAGCGTTCGACAGGAAGTTGCTTTCTTT. This chain uses TRBV7-9 with TRBJ1-1; D may be TRBD1 (6 bases). Trimming removed 5 bases from V and 11 bases from J, with 15 bases in between. This CDR3 spans 12 amino acids. Looked up from germline, CDR1 is SEHNR and CDR2 is FQNEAQ (reference sequence).

The V call is TRBV6-5, the J call TRBJ2-7; 9 bases match TRBD1. The J call could be wrong; TRBJ2-5 is a better fit for the DNA end. CDR1 is MNHEY and CDR2 is SVGAGI in the germline V gene. The CDR3 spans 15 residues. CDR3 DNA sequence: TGTGCCAGCAGTTACTCGAGGGGACAGGGAGAGACCCAGTACTTC. Amino acids: CASSYSRGQGETQYF.

This clonotype has a single count. V and J are TRBV11-2 and TRBJ2-6; possibly TRBD1 for D (5 bases). V gave up 5 bases and J gave up 1 base, with 9 bases separating them. Looked up from germline, CDR1 is SGHAT and CDR2 is FQNNGV. There are 15 residues in the CDR3. This CDR3 is CASSPRQSGANVLTF. CDR3 bases: TGTGCCAGCAGCCCAAGACAGTCTGGGGCCAACGTCCTGACTTTC.

The chain couples TRBV29-1 to TRBJ1-2, with a weak D call TRBD1 (6 bases). V was pared by 6 bases and J by 6 bases, with 17 bases between. The CDR3 spans 13 residues. Per the germline V gene, CDR1 is SQVTM and CDR2 is ANQGSEA. The CDR3 bases are TGCAGCGTCCAAACAGGGTCTGCGGATGGCTACACCTTC. This sequence encodes CSVQTGSADGYTF.

The V call is TRBV14, the J call TRBJ2-7; D is perhaps TRBD1 (6 bases). There are 17 residues in the CDR3. Germline CDR1 and CDR2: SGHDN and FVKESK. V gave up 0 bases and J gave up 2 bases, with 17 bases separating them. The CDR3 spells CASSQDLVTGTAYEQYF. The CDR3 region has the DNA TGTGCCAGCAGCCAAGATCTTGTGACAGGTACTGCCTACGAGCAGTACTTC.

The genes are TRBV29-1 and TRBJ1-3, with D unclear. Germline CDR1 reads SQVTM; CDR2 reads ANQGSEA. Deletions cut 0 bases from V and 2 bases from J, with 8 bases between. The CDR3 totals 14 residues. The CDR3 DNA reads TGCAGCGTTGAAGATGGGCAGACTGGAAACACCATATATTTT. It specifies CSVEDGQTGNTIYF.

This clonotype was seen a handful of times. J is TRBJ2-7 and V is TRBV4-1; weak D call: TRBD2 (6 bases). Germline V gene sequence: CDR1 MGHRA, CDR2 YSYEKL. Trimming removed 8 bases from V and 5 bases from J, with 13 bases in between. The CDR3 has 12 residues. CDR3 sequence reads: CASGGTFHEQYF. The CDR3 nucleotides read TGCGCCAGCGGGGGGACGTTCCACGAGCAGTACTTC.

This clonotype was picked up a small number of times. The chain links TRBV25-1 to TRBJ1-6; D gene uncertain. The ends were cut back, 3 bases at V and 7 bases at J, with 13 bases in the middle. This CDR3 is 15 amino acids long. Germline V gene data show CDR1 as MGHDK and CDR2 as SYGVNS. Here the CDR3 DNA reads TGTGCCAGCAGTGATGCGGCCGTCCTCAATTCACCCCTCCACTTT. It specifies CASSDAAVLNSPLHF. Supplemented by reference TRBV25-1 and TRBJ1-6, the full variable domain reads EADIYQTPRYLVIGTGKKITLECSQTMGHDKMYWYQQDPGMELHLIHYSYGVNSTEKGDLSSESTVSRIRTEHFPLTLESARPSHTSQYLCASSDAAVLNSPLHFGNGTRLTVT.

The chain joins TRBV6-1 to TRBJ2-5; D might be TRBD2 (7 bases). This CDR3 region has 13 residues. Trimming shortened V by 8 bases and J by 2 bases, and 12 bases separated the two germline ends. The germline CDR1 and CDR2 sequences are MNHNS and SASEGT. The DNA of the CDR3 is TGTGCCAGCGCTAGGGGGGGGCAAGAGACCCAGTACTTC. It encodes CASARGGQETQYF.

V usage is TRBV6-2 or TRBV6-3 and J usage is TRBJ2-7; 9 bases align to TRBD2. With V trimmed by 5 bases and J by 12 bases, 8 bases remained unmatched. Germline CDR1 reads MNHEY; CDR2 reads SVGEGT. The CDR3 sequence is 12 residues long. CDR3 DNA: TGTGCCAGCAGTCCGGATAGCGGGGGATTGTACTTC. Translation gives CASSPDSGGLYF.